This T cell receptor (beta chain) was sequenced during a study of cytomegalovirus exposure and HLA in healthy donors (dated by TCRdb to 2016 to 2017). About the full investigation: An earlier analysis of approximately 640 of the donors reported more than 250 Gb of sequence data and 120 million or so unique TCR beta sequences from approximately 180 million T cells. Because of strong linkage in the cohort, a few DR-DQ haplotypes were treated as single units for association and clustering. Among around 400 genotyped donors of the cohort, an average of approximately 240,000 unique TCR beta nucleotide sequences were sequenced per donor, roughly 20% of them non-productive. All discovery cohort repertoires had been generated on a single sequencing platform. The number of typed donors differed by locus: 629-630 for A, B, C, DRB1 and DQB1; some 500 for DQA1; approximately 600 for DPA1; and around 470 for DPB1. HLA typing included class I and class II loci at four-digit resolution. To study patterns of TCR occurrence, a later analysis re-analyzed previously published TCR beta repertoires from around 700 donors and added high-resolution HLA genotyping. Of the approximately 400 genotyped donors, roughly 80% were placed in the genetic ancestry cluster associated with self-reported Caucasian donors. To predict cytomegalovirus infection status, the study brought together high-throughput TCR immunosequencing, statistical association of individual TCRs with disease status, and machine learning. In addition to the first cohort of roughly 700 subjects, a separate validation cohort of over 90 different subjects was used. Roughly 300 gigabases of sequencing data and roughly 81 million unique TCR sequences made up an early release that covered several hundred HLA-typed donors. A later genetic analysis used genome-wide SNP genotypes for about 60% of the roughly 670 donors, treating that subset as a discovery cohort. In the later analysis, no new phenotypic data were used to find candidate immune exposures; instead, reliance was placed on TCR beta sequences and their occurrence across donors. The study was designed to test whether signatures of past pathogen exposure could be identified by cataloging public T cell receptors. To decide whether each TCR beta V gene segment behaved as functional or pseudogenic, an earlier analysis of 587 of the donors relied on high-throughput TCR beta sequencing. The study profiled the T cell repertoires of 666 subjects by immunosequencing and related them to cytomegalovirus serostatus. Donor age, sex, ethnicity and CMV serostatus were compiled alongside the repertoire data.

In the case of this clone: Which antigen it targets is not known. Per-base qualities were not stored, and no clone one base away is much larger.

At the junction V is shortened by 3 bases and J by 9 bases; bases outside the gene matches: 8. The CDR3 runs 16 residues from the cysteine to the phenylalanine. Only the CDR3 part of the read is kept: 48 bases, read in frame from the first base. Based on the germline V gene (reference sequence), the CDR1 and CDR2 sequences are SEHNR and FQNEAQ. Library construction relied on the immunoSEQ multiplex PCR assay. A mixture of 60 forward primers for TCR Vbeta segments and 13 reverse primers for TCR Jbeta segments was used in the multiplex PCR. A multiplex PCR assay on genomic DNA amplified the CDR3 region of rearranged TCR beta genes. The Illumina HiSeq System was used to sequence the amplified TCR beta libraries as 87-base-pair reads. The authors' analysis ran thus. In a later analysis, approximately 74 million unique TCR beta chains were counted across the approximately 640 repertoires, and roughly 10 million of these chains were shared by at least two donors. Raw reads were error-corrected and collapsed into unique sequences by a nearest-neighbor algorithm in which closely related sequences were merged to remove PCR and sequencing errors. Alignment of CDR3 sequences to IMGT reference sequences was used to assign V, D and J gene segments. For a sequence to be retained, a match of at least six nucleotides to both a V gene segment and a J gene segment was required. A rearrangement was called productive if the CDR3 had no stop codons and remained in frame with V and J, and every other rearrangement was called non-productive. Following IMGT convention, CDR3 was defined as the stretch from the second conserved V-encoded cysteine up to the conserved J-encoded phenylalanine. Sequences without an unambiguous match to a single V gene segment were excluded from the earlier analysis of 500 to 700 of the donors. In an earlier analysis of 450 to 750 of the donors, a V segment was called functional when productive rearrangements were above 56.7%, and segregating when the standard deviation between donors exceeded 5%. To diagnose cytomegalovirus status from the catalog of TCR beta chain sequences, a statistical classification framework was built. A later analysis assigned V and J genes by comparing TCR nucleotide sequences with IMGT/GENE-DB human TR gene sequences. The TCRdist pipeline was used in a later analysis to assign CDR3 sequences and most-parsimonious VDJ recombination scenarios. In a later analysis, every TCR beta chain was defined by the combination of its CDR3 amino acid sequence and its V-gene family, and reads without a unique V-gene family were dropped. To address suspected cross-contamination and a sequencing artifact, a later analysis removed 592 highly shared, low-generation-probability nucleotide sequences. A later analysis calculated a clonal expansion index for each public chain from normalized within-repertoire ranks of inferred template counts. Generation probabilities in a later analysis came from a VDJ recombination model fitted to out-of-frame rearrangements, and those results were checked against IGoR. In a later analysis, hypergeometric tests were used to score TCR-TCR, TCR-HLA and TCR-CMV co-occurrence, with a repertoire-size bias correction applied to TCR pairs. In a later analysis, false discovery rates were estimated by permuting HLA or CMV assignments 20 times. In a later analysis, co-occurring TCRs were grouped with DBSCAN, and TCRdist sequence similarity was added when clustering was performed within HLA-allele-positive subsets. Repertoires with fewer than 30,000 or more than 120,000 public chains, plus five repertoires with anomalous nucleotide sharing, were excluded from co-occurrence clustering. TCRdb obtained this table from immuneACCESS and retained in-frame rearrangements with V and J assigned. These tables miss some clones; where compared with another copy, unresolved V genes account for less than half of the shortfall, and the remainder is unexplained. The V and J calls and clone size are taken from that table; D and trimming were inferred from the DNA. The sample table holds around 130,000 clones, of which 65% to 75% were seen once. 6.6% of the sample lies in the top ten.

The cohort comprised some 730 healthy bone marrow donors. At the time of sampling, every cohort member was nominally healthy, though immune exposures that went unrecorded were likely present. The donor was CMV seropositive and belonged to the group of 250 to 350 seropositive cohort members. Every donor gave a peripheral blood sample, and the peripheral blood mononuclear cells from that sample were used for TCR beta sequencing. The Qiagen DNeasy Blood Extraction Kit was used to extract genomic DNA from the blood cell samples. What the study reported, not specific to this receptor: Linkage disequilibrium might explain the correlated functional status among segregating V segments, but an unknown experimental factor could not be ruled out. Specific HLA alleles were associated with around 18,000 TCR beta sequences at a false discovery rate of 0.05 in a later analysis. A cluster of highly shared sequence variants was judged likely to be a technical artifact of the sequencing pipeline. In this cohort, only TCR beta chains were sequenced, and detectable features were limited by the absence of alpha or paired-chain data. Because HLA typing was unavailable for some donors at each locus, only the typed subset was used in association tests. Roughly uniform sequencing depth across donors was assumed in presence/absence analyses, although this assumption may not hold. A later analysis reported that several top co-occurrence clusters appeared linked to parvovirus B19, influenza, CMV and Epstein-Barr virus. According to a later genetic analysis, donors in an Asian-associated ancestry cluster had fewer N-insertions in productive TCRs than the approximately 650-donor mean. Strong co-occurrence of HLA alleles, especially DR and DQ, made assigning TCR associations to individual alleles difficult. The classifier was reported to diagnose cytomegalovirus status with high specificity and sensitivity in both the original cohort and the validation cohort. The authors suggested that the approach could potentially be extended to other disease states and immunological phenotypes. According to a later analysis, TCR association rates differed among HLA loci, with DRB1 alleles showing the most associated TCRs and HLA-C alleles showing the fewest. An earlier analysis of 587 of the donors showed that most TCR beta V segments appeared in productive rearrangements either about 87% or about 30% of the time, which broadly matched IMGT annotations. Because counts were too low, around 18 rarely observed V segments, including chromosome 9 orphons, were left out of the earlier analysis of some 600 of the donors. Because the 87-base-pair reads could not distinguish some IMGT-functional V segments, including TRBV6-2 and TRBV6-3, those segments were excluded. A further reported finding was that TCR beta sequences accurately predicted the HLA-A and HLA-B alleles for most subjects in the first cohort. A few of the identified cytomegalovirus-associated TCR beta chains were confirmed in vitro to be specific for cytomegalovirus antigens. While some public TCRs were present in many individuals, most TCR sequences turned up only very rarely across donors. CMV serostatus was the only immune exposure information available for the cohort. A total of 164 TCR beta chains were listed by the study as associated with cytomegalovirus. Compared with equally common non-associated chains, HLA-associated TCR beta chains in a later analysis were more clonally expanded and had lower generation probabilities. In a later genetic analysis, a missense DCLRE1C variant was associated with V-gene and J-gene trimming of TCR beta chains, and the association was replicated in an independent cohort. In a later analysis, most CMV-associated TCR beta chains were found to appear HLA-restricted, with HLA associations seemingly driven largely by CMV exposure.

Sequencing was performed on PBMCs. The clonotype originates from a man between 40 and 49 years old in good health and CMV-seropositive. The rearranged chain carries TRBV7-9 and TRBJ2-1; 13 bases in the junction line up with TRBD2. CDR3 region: CASSFNPGLAGREQFF. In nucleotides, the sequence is TGTGCCAGCAGCTTTAATCCGGGACTAGCGGGACGTGAGCAGTTCTTC.